These 18 T cell receptor beta chains came from one sample sequenced in a study of cytomegalovirus exposure and HLA in healthy donors. Primers: 60 Vbeta forward and 13 Jbeta reverse. The data were produced by immunoSEQ multiplex PCR, yet TCRdb's version contains in-frame clones alone and is incomplete. The sample contains approximately 210,000 clones, approximately 86% of which appear only once. The specimen sequenced was PBMCs. Receptors originate from a woman under 30 in good health and CMV-seronegative.

The chain is built from TRBV6-5 and TRBJ2-5; perhaps TRBD1 as D (5 bases). Matching the DNA end better, TRBJ2-7 makes the J call doubtful. The CDR3 contains 13 residues. Germline V gene sequence: CDR1 MNHEY, CDR2 SVGAGI. CDR3 nucleotides: TGTGCCAGCAGTTACGGGGCTTCCTACGAGCAGTACTTC. This codes for CASSYGASYEQYF.

This clone showed up just once. V is TRBV7-2 and J is TRBJ2-3; TRBD2 aligns across 8 bases. The length of the CDR3 is 16 residues. Germline assignment: CDR1 SGHTA and CDR2 FQGNSA. V lost 1 base, J lost 0 bases, and 3 bases stayed unmatched. The CDR3 protein is CASSLGTSRSTDTQYF. The CDR3 DNA is TGTGCCAGCAGCTTAGGGACTAGCAGGAGCACAGATACGCAGTATTTT.

This rearrangement joins TRBV4-1 to TRBJ1-5, with D uncertain. CDR3 length: 14 residues. V was trimmed by 0 bases and J by 0 bases, leaving 3 bases between them. CDR1 and CDR2 (germline): MGHRA, YSYEKL. CDR3 protein: CASSQDSSNQPQHF. The CDR3 DNA sequence: TGCGCCAGCAGCCAAGACAGTAGCAATCAGCCCCAGCATTTT.

This clone appeared once. The chain is built from TRBV13 and TRBJ2-7; 8 nucleotides agree with TRBD1. This CDR3 spans 15 amino acids. V trimming: 0 bases; J trimming: 0 bases; junction bases outside the gene matches: 1. Per the germline V gene, CDR1 is PRHDT and CDR2 is FYEKMQ (reference sequence). The CDR3 loop is CASSLGTGASYEQYF. CDR3 coding DNA: TGTGCCAGCAGCTTAGGGACAGGGGCCTCCTACGAGCAGTACTTC.

CDR3 loop: CASSLASSGSGANVLTF. The CDR3 DNA follows: TGCGCCAGCAGCTTGGCCAGTTCAGGCTCTGGGGCCAACGTCCTGACTTTC. The rearrangement links TRBV5-1 to TRBJ2-6, with D uncertain. CDR1 is SGHRS, CDR2 YFSETQ, per germline. Trimming removed 0 bases from V and 0 bases from J, with 10 bases in between. This CDR3 is built from 17 residues.

The V call is TRBV11-3, the J call TRBJ2-7, with 9 bases aligning to TRBD1. The CDR3 runs 13 residues. Trimming cost V 5 bases and J 5 bases; bases outside gene matches: 4. CDR1 SGHNT and CDR2 YENEEA come from the germline V gene. CDR3 region: CASSLQGAHEQYF. The CDR3 coding sequence is TGTGCCAGCAGCCTACAGGGGGCCCACGAGCAGTACTTC. Together with reference TRBV11-3 and TRBJ2-7, the CDR3 gives the full variable domain: EAGVVQSPRYKIIEKKQPVAFWCNPISGHNTLYWYLQNLGQGPELLIRYENEEAVDDSQLPKDRFSAERLKGVDSTLKIQPAELGDSAVYLCASSLQGAHEQYFGPGTRLTVT.

V is TRBV19 and J is TRBJ1-2; tentative D call: TRBD1 (5 bases). CDR3 length equals 15 residues. V lost 4 bases and J lost 4, with 16 bases in between. Looked up from germline, CDR1 is LNHDA and CDR2 is SQIVND (reference sequence). DNA of the CDR3: TGTGCCAGTAGTAGGGAGGCGGGGCCGACCTATGGCTACACCTTC. It yields the protein CASSREAGPTYGYTF.

The chain recombines TRBV7-6 with TRBJ2-1; 11 bases agree with TRBD2. This CDR3 is built from 19 residues. V lost 2 bases, J lost 0 bases, and 9 bases stayed unmatched. CDR1 is SGHVS, CDR2 FNYEAQ, per germline. The CDR3 sequence: CASSLSLAGGRSSYNEQFF. Written as DNA, the CDR3 is TGTGCCAGCAGCTTAAGCCTAGCGGGGGGACGCTCCTCCTACAATGAGCAGTTCTTC.

A few counts support this clone. The gene calls are TRBV6-5 and TRBJ2-1; tentative D call: TRBD2 (5 bases). The V gene lost 0 bases and the J gene lost 12 bases, with 6 bases spanning the gap. Germline V gene sequence: CDR1 MNHEY, CDR2 SVGAGI. The CDR3 totals 11 residues. CDR3 sequence: CASSYSSVQFF. CDR3 coding DNA: TGTGCCAGCAGTTACTCTAGCGTGCAGTTCTTC.

This clone has a handful of counts. The chain uses TRBV5-4 and TRBJ2-7, with 8 bases fitting TRBD1. The germline V gene encodes CDR1 SGHNT and CDR2 YYREEE (reference sequence). The V segment lost 3 bases and the J segment 4 bases; nucleotides outside the gene matches: 9. This CDR3 comprises 15 residues. The CDR3 loop reads CASSSGQEIKYEQYF. The CDR3 coding sequence is TGTGCCAGCAGCTCGGGACAGGAGATTAAGTACGAGCAGTACTTC.

The rearrangement joins TRBV4-1 to TRBJ2-1; D unresolved. Germline CDR1 MGHRA, CDR2 YSYEKL. Trimming removed 1 base from V and 0 bases from J, with 10 bases in between. The CDR3 length is 16 residues. The CDR3 spells CASSQAVTSSYNEQFF. For the CDR3, the DNA is TGCGCCAGCAGCCAAGCCGTCACCAGCTCCTACAATGAGCAGTTCTTC.

J is TRBJ2-2 and V is TRBV6-5; unclear D gene. Deletions cut 6 bases from V and 6 bases from J, with 11 bases between. CDR1 and CDR2 (germline): MNHEY, SVGAGI. The CDR3 has 13 amino acids. The CDR3 DNA reads as TGTGCCAGCAGACTTCCGAGGCCCGGGGAGCTGTTTTTT. Its protein is CASRLPRPGELFF.

V is TRBV19 and J is TRBJ1-5; 12 bases map to TRBD1. The V gene end was trimmed by 8 bases and the J gene end by 0 bases; junction bases not matched to a gene: 14. CDR1 and CDR2 from the germline V gene are LNHDA and SQIVND (reference sequence). CDR3 size: 19 residues. The DNA of the CDR3 is TGTGCCAGTCGAAGGTATAGGGACAGGGGGCCATATAGCAATCAGCCCCAGCATTTT. Translated, it gives CASRRYRDRGPYSNQPQHF.

This chain links TRBV7-9 with TRBJ1-2; 7 nucleotides match TRBD1. V gave up 6 bases and J gave up 6 bases; unmatched junction bases: 16. This CDR3 has 16 residues. The germline V gene encodes CDR1 SEHNR and CDR2 FQNEAQ (reference sequence). The CDR3 loop reads CASSTFSGTAVDGYTF. CDR3 DNA: TGTGCCAGCAGTACTTTCTCCGGGACAGCTGTCGATGGCTACACCTTC.

V and J are TRBV19 and TRBJ2-1, with D tentatively TRBD2 (5 bases). Germline V gene data show CDR1 as LNHDA and CDR2 as SQIVND (reference sequence). The CDR3 sequence is 17 residues long. Trimming removed 9 bases at V and 4 bases at J, with 25 bases between. This CDR3 is CARNSSRKGDQYNEQFF. CDR3 nucleotides: TGTGCCAGGAATAGTAGCCGCAAGGGAGACCAATACAATGAGCAGTTCTTC.

V is TRBV9 and J is TRBJ1-1, with D possibly matching TRBD1 (6 bases). CDR3 size: 15 residues. The ends were cut back, 0 bases at V and 3 bases at J, with 12 bases in the middle. Germline V gene lookup returns CDR1 SGDLS and CDR2 YYNGEE. DNA for the CDR3: TGTGCCAGCAGCGTAGTGCCAGGGGTGGACACTGAAGCTTTCTTT. As protein: CASSVVPGVDTEAFF.

This chain joins TRBV27 and TRBJ2-7; D is ambiguous. The V gene's germline CDR1 is MNHEY and CDR2 SMNVEV (reference sequence). Trimming removed 5 bases from V and 6 bases from J, with 11 bases in between. The CDR3 extends over 12 amino acids. In nucleotides, the CDR3 is TGTGCCAGCAGTCACCTCTACGGCGAGCAGTACTTC. Protein sequence: CASSHLYGEQYF.

This clone occurred a few times. V is TRBV5-6 and J is TRBJ1-1, with D hard to call. Germline V lookup: CDR1 SGHDT, CDR2 YYEEEE. There are 14 residues in the CDR3. Trimming pared 4 bases from V and 0 bases from J, leaving 10 bases between. In DNA, the CDR3 is TGTGCCAGCAGCCCGCCGAGGATGAACACTGAAGCTTTCTTT. Translating gives CASSPPRMNTEAFF.